This T cell receptor (beta chain) emerged from a study of blood T cell repertoires in COVID-19. Study details: Samples representing acute and convalescent COVID-19 were sourced from the United States, Italy and Spain.

This table comes from immunoSEQ multiplex PCR, and its TCRdb copy is limited to in-frame clones, with some not included. The sample lists around 250,000 clones, approximately 85% occurring once. Participants reported their clinical history, and cohort assignment relied on those reports. Germline V gives CDR1 SEHNR, CDR2 FQNEAQ (reference sequence). CDR3 length: 16 amino acids. The V segment lost 5 bases and the J segment 4 bases; nucleotides outside the gene matches: 10. The TCR comes from a woman aged 45-60 years who had recovered from COVID-19. The source material was PBMCs or T cells enriched from blood (not recorded which). This chain links TRBV7-9 with TRBJ2-2; 7 positions match TRBD1. The CDR3 sequence: CASSLRQGWVTGELFF. The CDR3 DNA reads as TGTGCCAGCAGCCTTAGACAGGGCTGGGTCACCGGGGAGCTGTTTTTT.